This T cell receptor (beta chain) was documented in a study of lymphopenia after photon versus proton radiotherapy. Overall study findings and caveats: Photon-treated patients lost naive T cells and TCR diversity; proton-treated stayed stable.

Some clones are missing from TCRdb's copy, which holds only in-frame ones; the method was immunoSEQ multiplex PCR. The table lists around 150,000 clones, around 85% of them singletons, with approximately 4.7% in the top ten. CDR1 is SQVTM, CDR2 ANQGSEA, per germline. The CDR3 sequence is 13 residues long. The V segment lost 6 bases and the J segment 2 bases; nucleotides outside the gene matches: 3. Comment on this clone: Its antigen remains unknown.

This material consisted of peripheral blood, taken from a patient treated with photon-based radiotherapy. This receptor was obtained from a man in his fifties or sixties with gastric cancer. The V call is TRBV29-1, the J call TRBJ2-3, with TRBD1 matching 9 bases. The CDR3 sequence is CSVGTGITDTQYF. In DNA form, the CDR3 reads TGCAGCGTGGGGACAGGGATCACAGATACGCAGTATTTT.